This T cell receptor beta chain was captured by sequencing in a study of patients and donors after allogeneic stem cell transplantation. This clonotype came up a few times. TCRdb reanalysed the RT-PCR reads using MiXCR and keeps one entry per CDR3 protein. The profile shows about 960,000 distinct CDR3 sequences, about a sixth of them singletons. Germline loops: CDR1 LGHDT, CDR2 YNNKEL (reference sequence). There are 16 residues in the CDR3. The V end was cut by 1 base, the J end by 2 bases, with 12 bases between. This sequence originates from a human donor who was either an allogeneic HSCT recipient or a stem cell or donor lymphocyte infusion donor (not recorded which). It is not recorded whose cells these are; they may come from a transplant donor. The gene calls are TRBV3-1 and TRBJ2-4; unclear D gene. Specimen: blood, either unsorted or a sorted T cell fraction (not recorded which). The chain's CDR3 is CASSQVQTRSKNIQYF. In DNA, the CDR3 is TGTGCCAGCAGCCAAGTTCAGACCAGATCCAAAAACATTCAGTACTTC. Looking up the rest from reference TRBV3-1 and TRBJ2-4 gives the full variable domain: DTAVSQTPKYLVTQMGNDKSIKCEQNLGHDTMYWYKQDSKKFLKIMFSYNNKELIINETVPNRFSPKSPDKAHLNLHINSLELGDSAVYFCASSQVQTRSKNIQYFGAGTRLSVL.